A single sample is the source of the 29 T cell receptor beta chains below, sequenced in a study of cytomegalovirus exposure and HLA in healthy donors. Both 60 Vbeta primers and 13 Jbeta primers went into the PCR. Using immunoSEQ multiplex PCR, the repertoire was profiled, and TCRdb retains in-frame clones only, with some absent. The sample lists about 120,000 clones, about 80% seen once, with about 3% in the top ten. Sequencing used PBMCs. The receptors stem from a woman aged 35 to 49 in good health and CMV-seropositive.

The genes are TRBV4-1 and TRBJ1-4; no clear D. Germline V gene data show CDR1 as MGHRA and CDR2 as YSYEKL. CDR3 length: 14 amino acids. Between the trimmed V and J ends, which lost 1 base and 4 bases, there was a span of 7 bases. The CDR3 DNA reads TGCGCCAGCAGCCAAGTGGGCAGTAATGAAAAACTGTTTTTT. This gives the protein CASSQVGSNEKLFF.

This chain connects TRBV29-1 to TRBJ2-2; 9 nucleotides line up with TRBD1. The CDR3 contains 17 residues. Germline CDR1 is SQVTM and CDR2 is ANQGSEA. V shed 4 bases and J 4 bases; nucleotides not matched to a gene: 13. CDR3 sequence reads: CSVADPRDREGTGELFF. In DNA, the CDR3 is TGCAGCGTTGCTGATCCCCGGGACAGGGAGGGCACCGGGGAGCTGTTTTTT.

The V and J genes are TRBV6-6 and TRBJ1-2; D might be TRBD1 (6 bases). This CDR3 has 13 amino acids. Trimming took 8 bases from V and 2 from J, leaving 12 bases between them. CDR1 is MNHNY and CDR2 is SVGAGI in the germline V gene (reference sequence). The CDR3 DNA reads TGTGCCAGCGGGATGGACAGAAACTATGGCTACACCTTC. Translated: CASGMDRNYGYTF.

The gene calls are TRBV15 and TRBJ1-1; the D is unclear. Germline CDR1 is LNHNV and CDR2 is YYDKDF (reference sequence). V lost 0 bases, J lost 4 bases, and 9 bases lay in between. There are 14 residues in the CDR3. The CDR3 sequence is CATSREQIGTEAFF. The CDR3 DNA is TGTGCCACCAGCAGAGAACAGATCGGCACTGAAGCTTTCTTT.

The J gene is TRBJ1-2, the V gene TRBV10-2, with TRBD1 matching 7 bases. CDR3 length: 15 residues. Germline loops: CDR1 WSHSY, CDR2 SAAADI. Trimming took 0 bases from V and 6 from J; bases not matched to a gene: 7. CDR3 DNA: TGCGCCAGCAGTGAGTCGAAAGACAGGGATAATGGCTACACCTTC. Translation: CASSESKDRDNGYTF.

This clone was observed a few times. The chain recombines TRBV5-1 with TRBJ2-1, with TRBD1 matching 11 bases. The J segment lost 8 bases and the V segment lost 4 bases, leaving 14 bases of the junction unmatched. Looked up from germline, CDR1 is SGHRS and CDR2 is YFSETQ. The CDR3 runs to 17 residues. CDR3 nucleotide sequence: TGCGCCAGCAGCCCATCACCCGGACAGGGGGCGCGGGATGAGCAGTTCTTC. Amino acid sequence: CASSPSPGQGARDEQFF.

The V gene is TRBV2, the J gene TRBJ1-2; 7 bases fit TRBD1. J was trimmed by 4 bases and V by 8 bases; bases with no gene match: 10. Germline V gives CDR1 SNHLY, CDR2 FYNNEI. This CDR3 has 14 amino acids. The CDR3 DNA sequence: TGTGCCAGCCTGGTCGGGACAGCCTTCTATGGCTACACCTTC. Encoded protein: CASLVGTAFYGYTF.

The chain carries TRBV19 and TRBJ1-2; possible D gene TRBD1, 5 bases. Trimming took off 6 bases at V and 2 bases at J, with 13 bases between the two ends. Germline V CDR1 and CDR2: LNHDA, SQIVND (reference sequence). CDR3 length: 14 amino acids. CDR3 nucleotides: TGTGCCAGTAGGAGCAGGGAATCCAACTATGGCTACACCTTC. As protein: CASRSRESNYGYTF.

The rearrangement uses TRBV28 and TRBJ2-2; D is possibly TRBD1 (5 bases). Trimming pared 3 bases from V and 7 bases from J, leaving 12 bases between. CDR1 MDHEN and CDR2 SYDVKM come from the germline V gene. This CDR3 is built from 14 residues. CDR3 DNA sequence: TGTGCCAGCAGTTTTCCCAGGGCTGGCGGGGAGCTGTTTTTT. Protein product: CASSFPRAGGELFF.

V usage is TRBV5-6 and J usage is TRBJ2-7; tentative D call: TRBD2 (6 bases). This CDR3 has 18 amino acids. V was cut by 3 bases and J by 0 bases, with 22 bases left in between. Germline CDR1 reads SGHDT; CDR2 reads YYEEEE. CDR3 coding DNA: TGTGCCAGCAGCTGGTTGAGGGACTCGAGAAGAAGCTCCTACGAGCAGTACTTC. It encodes CASSWLRDSRRSSYEQYF.

As regards this clone: Other DNA sequences in the sample encode the same CDR3. The genes are TRBV10-3 and TRBJ1-6; a weak D match, TRBD1 (6 bases). In germline, CDR1 is ENHRY, CDR2 SYGVKD. The CDR3 runs to 16 residues. V shed 6 bases and J shed 5 bases, with 17 bases lying between them. CDR3 nucleotides: TGTGCCATCAGGCCCTCGGGGACAACGGATAATTCACCCCTCCACTTT. As protein: CAIRPSGTTDNSPLHF.

The DNA of the CDR3 is TGTGCCTGGAGGGGGATTCCGGGACAGGGGGCCGAGCAGTACTTC. This gives the protein CAWRGIPGQGAEQYF. The chain recombines TRBV30 with TRBJ2-7; 12 bases map to TRBD1. Germline V gene sequence: CDR1 GTSNPN, CDR2 SVGIG (reference sequence). The junction had 9 bases not matched to a gene; V was cut back by 3 bases and J by 6 bases. The CDR3 is made up of 15 amino acids.

In its sample, this clone was seen once. The chain combines TRBV6-6 with TRBJ2-1; D is perhaps TRBD2 (5 bases). Trimming removed 6 bases from V and 10 bases from J, with 16 bases in between. CDR3 length equals 13 residues. Germline loops: CDR1 MNHNY, CDR2 SVGAGI (reference sequence). CDR3 nucleotides: TGTGCCAGCAGCCTAGAGGGTGGGAGAGAGCAGTTCTTC. Its translation is CASSLEGGREQFF.

CDR3 loop: CASSDLYGGGNTGELFF. The CDR3 DNA follows: TGTGCCAGCAGCGATTTGTACGGGGGTGGGAACACCGGGGAGCTGTTTTTT. The chain employs TRBV7-9 and TRBJ2-2; the D gene is possibly TRBD2 (6 bases). Looked up from germline, CDR1 is SEHNR and CDR2 is FQNEAQ (reference sequence). V was pared by 5 bases and J by 1 base, with 17 bases between. The CDR3 length is 17 residues.

This clone was seen only a few times. V usage is TRBV9 and J usage is TRBJ2-1; D not certain. The CDR3 loop spans 14 amino acids. V lost 2 bases and J lost 1, with 7 bases in between. In germline, CDR1 is SGDLS, CDR2 YYNGEE. CDR3 DNA: TGTGCCAGCAGCGTCCCTACGTCCTACAATGAGCAGTTCTTC. Translation gives CASSVPTSYNEQFF.

The rearrangement uses TRBV19 and TRBJ2-3; 8 bases match TRBD2. CDR1 is LNHDA, CDR2 SQIVND, per germline (reference sequence). The CDR3 has 15 residues. The trim removed 7 bases at V and 2 bases at J, leaving 8 bases unmatched. In nucleotides, the CDR3 is TGTGCCAGTAAGGAGGGACTAGGCCTCACAGATACGCAGTATTTT. It specifies CASKEGLGLTDTQYF.

The chain recombines TRBV19 with TRBJ2-2; TRBD2 matches at 9 bases. V trimming: 9 bases; J trimming: 2 bases; junction bases outside the gene matches: 7. The CDR3 loop spans 15 amino acids. Germline CDR1 reads LNHDA; CDR2 reads SQIVND (reference sequence). CDR3 amino acids: CASRRLAANTGELFF. The CDR3 DNA is TGTGCCAGCCGGCGACTAGCGGCCAACACCGGGGAGCTGTTTTTT. The full variable domain, its missing parts supplied by reference TRBV19 and TRBJ2-2, is DGGITQSPKYLFRKEGQNVTLSCEQNLNHDAMYWYRQDPGQGLRLIYYSQIVNDFQKGDIAEGYSVSREKKESFPLTVTSAQKNPTAFYLCASRRLAANTGELFFGEGSRLTVL.

The chain links TRBV19 to TRBJ1-4; maybe TRBD1 (6 bases). Germline CDR1 LNHDA, CDR2 SQIVND (reference sequence). There are 15 residues in the CDR3. With 3 bases removed from V and 4 bases from J, the gap between germline ends came to 12 bases. CDR3 amino acids: CASSMQGRNNEKLFF. The CDR3 DNA sequence: TGTGCCAGTAGTATGCAGGGGCGTAATAATGAAAAACTGTTTTTT.

The genes are TRBV9 and TRBJ1-2, with D possibly being TRBD1 (5 bases). CDR3 size: 14 residues. Germline CDR1 is SGDLS and CDR2 is YYNGEE. V lost 4 bases and J 6 bases, leaving 16 bases between the germline ends. CDR3 loop: CASSSEGGVNGYTF. Here the CDR3 DNA reads TGTGCCAGCAGCTCTGAGGGAGGGGTGAATGGCTACACCTTC.

The chain is built from TRBV5-4 and TRBJ2-3, with 11 nucleotides matching TRBD2. CDR3 length: 15 amino acids. J gave up 3 bases and V 2 bases, and 2 bases lay outside the gene matches. Germline CDR1 reads SGHNT; CDR2 reads YYREEE (reference sequence). Here the CDR3 reads CASSFLAGGTDTQYF. As DNA, the CDR3 is TGTGCCAGCAGCTTTTTAGCGGGGGGGACAGATACGCAGTATTTT.

This chain joins TRBV7-9 and TRBJ2-7; D might be TRBD2 (5 bases). V was pared by 7 bases and J by 6 bases, with 10 bases between. CDR1 and CDR2 from the germline V gene are SEHNR and FQNEAQ (reference sequence). This CDR3 spans 11 amino acids. The CDR3 loop is CASTAGSEQYF. CDR3 in DNA: TGTGCCAGCACCGCTGGGAGCGAGCAGTACTTC.

This chain links TRBV20-1 with TRBJ2-1; no definite D call. The CDR3 length is 11 residues. V gave up 3 bases and J gave up 6 bases, with 6 bases separating them. The germline V gene has CDR1 DFQATT and CDR2 SNEGSKA (reference sequence). CDR3 coding DNA: TGCAGTGCTAGTCCCTCCAATGAGCAGTTCTTC. It encodes CSASPSNEQFF.

V and J are TRBV23-1 and TRBJ1-2; D not certain. TRBV23-1 is known as an ORF, though its function is uncertain. Deletions cut 5 bases from V and 0 bases from J, with 10 bases between. The length of the CDR3 is 14 residues. CDR3 bases: TGCGCCAGCAGTTTCACACCTTCTAACTATGGCTACACCTTC. Translation: CASSFTPSNYGYTF.

The V call is TRBV4-1, the J call TRBJ1-3; D gene uncertain. With 0 bases removed from V and 0 bases from J, the gap between germline ends came to 6 bases. From germline, CDR1 is MGHRA and CDR2 YSYEKL. The CDR3 is 15 residues long. CDR3 DNA: TGCGCCAGCAGCCAAGACGTGAGCTCTGGAAACACCATATATTTT. Protein: CASSQDVSSGNTIYF.

This clone was counted between two and nine times. The CDR3 DNA reads TGTGCCAGCAGCCCGGGACAGGCCAAAAACATTCAGTACTTC. Encoded protein: CASSPGQAKNIQYF. The V gene is TRBV5-6, the J gene TRBJ2-4; 7 nucleotides match TRBD1. The CDR3 sequence is 14 residues long. Germline-derived CDR1 and CDR2 are SGHDT and YYEEEE. V was clipped by 4 bases and J by 1 base; unmatched bases: 2.

The genes are TRBV5-4 and TRBJ1-2, with 7 bases fitting TRBD1. The CDR3 is 15 amino acids. V gave up 0 bases and J gave up 0 bases; unmatched junction bases: 2. CDR1 and CDR2 from the germline V gene are SGHNT and YYREEE (reference sequence). CDR3 nucleotides: TGTGCCAGCAGCTTGGACAGGGGTTCTAACTATGGCTACACCTTC. Residues: CASSLDRGSNYGYTF.

The chain links TRBV5-5 to TRBJ1-5; TRBD1 matches 9 bases. Unmatched junction bases numbered 3, after V lost 4 bases and J lost 4 bases. The CDR3 contains 14 residues. Germline assignment: CDR1 SGHKS and CDR2 YYEKEE (reference sequence). The CDR3 region is CASSIGTGNQPQHF. CDR3 sequence (DNA): TGTGCCAGCAGCATCGGGACAGGGAATCAGCCCCAGCATTTT. Full variable domain (outside the CDR3, taken from reference TRBV5-5 and TRBJ1-5): DAGVTQSPTHLIKTRGQQVTLRCSPISGHKSVSWYQQVLGQGPQFIFQYYEKEERGRGNFPDRFSARQFPNYSSELNVNALLLGDSALYLCASSIGTGNQPQHFGDGTRLSIL.

The rearrangement links TRBV7-8 to TRBJ2-1; 10 bases are shared with TRBD2. J gave up 4 bases and V 4 bases, and 4 bases lay outside the gene matches. The germline gives CDR1 SGHVS, CDR2 FQNEAQ. The CDR3 has 15 residues. The DNA for the CDR3 is TGTGCCAGCAGCTCAGGTAGCGGGAGGTACAATGAGCAGTTCTTC. Its protein product is CASSSGSGRYNEQFF. Drawing the rest from reference TRBV7-8 and TRBJ2-1, the complete variable domain is GAGVSQSPRYKVAKRGQDVALRCDPISGHVSLFWYQQALGQGPEFLTYFQNEAQLDKSGLPSDRFFAERPEGSVSTLKIQRTQQEDSAVYLCASSSGSGRYNEQFFGPGTRLTVL.

The chain uses TRBV5-5 and TRBJ1-2; no clear D. The CDR3 length is 14 residues. The germline CDR1 and CDR2 sequences are SGHKS and YYEKEE (reference sequence). V was shortened by 4 bases and J by 8 bases, with 18 bases between the two germline ends. The chain's CDR3 is CASSLQTGVRGYTF. The CDR3 bases are TGTGCCAGCAGCCTGCAAACCGGGGTTCGCGGCTACACCTTC.